The next 5 T cell receptor beta chains were all read from a single sample in a study of OX40 agonist ivuxolimab in advanced cancers. The data were produced by immunoSEQ multiplex PCR, yet TCRdb's version contains in-frame clones alone and is incomplete. The repertoire holds about 7,700 clones, with roughly 89% as singletons. Specimen: CD4+ or CD8+ T cells sorted from blood, collected in a trial of the OX40 agonist ivuxolimab. All receptors come from an adult with an advanced solid tumor such as melanoma, head and neck, liver or kidney cancer.

The V gene is TRBV4-3, the J gene TRBJ1-1; no clear D. Germline V gene lookup returns CDR1 LGHNA and CDR2 YSLEER. The length of the CDR3 is 15 residues. V dropped 0 bases and J dropped 0 bases, with 8 bases sitting between them. Written as DNA, the CDR3 is TGCGCCAGCAGCCAAGAGGCAGTCATGAACACTGAAGCTTTCTTT. This encodes CASSQEAVMNTEAFF.

This CDR3 reads CASGPGQDTQYF. In DNA, the CDR3 is TGTGCTAGTGGCCCTGGACAGGATACGCAGTATTTT. The chain carries TRBV12-5 and TRBJ2-3; a weak D match, TRBD1 (6 bases). Trimming pared 6 bases from V and 6 bases from J, leaving 10 bases between. Looked up from germline, CDR1 is LGHNT and CDR2 is FRNRAP. The CDR3 is made up of 12 amino acids.

This rearrangement joins TRBV29-1 to TRBJ1-1; D not resolved. Trimming cost V 4 bases and J 0 bases, with 12 bases left between them. CDR3 length equals 14 residues. Germline CDR1 is SQVTM and CDR2 is ANQGSEA. In DNA form, the CDR3 reads TGCAGCGTTGGAGACGGACGGATGAACACTGAAGCTTTCTTT. It codes for CSVGDGRMNTEAFF.

The gene calls are TRBV5-1 and TRBJ1-6; possible D gene TRBD1, 5 bases. This CDR3 region has 15 residues. Germline assignment: CDR1 SGHRS and CDR2 YFSETQ. V lost 0 bases, J lost 7 bases, and 11 bases lay in between. The CDR3, as DNA: TGCGCCAGCAGCTTGGGGGGCGCGCGGAATTCACCCCTCCACTTT. Residues: CASSLGGARNSPLHF.

This clone was observed once. CDR3 nucleotides: TGTGCCAGCAGCCTTTACCAAGGGGGCTACGAGCAGTACTTC. It translates to CASSLYQGGYEQYF. The J gene is TRBJ2-7, the V gene TRBV7-2, with D maybe TRBD1 (6 bases). The CDR3 runs 14 residues. The germline V gene encodes CDR1 SGHTA and CDR2 FQGNSA. Trimming shortened V by 5 bases and J by 3 bases, and 14 bases separated the two germline ends. The variable domain in full, with the rest retrieved from reference TRBV7-2 and TRBJ2-7, is GAGVSQSPSNKVTEKGKDVELRCDPISGHTALYWYRQSLGQGLEFLIYFQGNSAPDKSGLPSDRFSAERTGGSVSTLTIQRTQQEDSAVYLCASSLYQGGYEQYFGPGTRLTVT.